What follows describes a single TCR beta chain. Its specific antigen is unknown. It has no much larger one-base neighbor in the sample; base qualities were not kept. The entry originates in a study of T cell responses to AZD1222 COVID-19 vaccine (dated by TCRdb to the early 2020s). Looking at the study overall: AZD1222 recipients whose second dose came at about 4 weeks and those whose second dose came at about 12 weeks were combined into one group, since spike-specific TCR depth and breadth did not differ between the two schedules. TCR sequencing covered some 250 trial participants: approximately 200 given two doses of AZD1222 and about 26 given two doses of MenACWY control vaccine. Enrollment into the trials was organized by age into subgroups of 18-55, 56-69 and 70-plus years, and those subgroups contained approximately 160, 26 and 62 TCR-sequenced participants, respectively. The paper's findings and limits, for the study overall: Participants were mostly white British, with more females than males. The authors suggested clonal diversity may have been underestimated. Vaccine-associated CD4 TCRs spanned the whole spike protein, with dominant responses in regions 160-218 and 743-854. After two AZD1222 doses, spike-specific TCR breadth and depth were significantly higher than at day 0 and than in MenACWY recipients. Conclusions about previously exposed vaccinees are limited because only five to seven AZD1222 recipients were SARS-CoV-2 seropositive at baseline. Reportedly, close to half of the unique spike-specific TCRs recognized epitopes lying outside the regions that are mutated in the B.1.351 and B.1.1.7 variants. Because no samples from the day 14 peak response were available, repertoires could be characterized only after the peak T cell response. In the small 56-69-year group, the increase in depth fell short of significance, most likely because of low power.

CDR1 and CDR2 were assigned from the germline V gene (reference sequence) as LGHDT and YNNKEL. Cut back by 4 bases and 0 bases, the V and J ends lie 11 bases apart. The CDR3 goes from the cysteine to the phenylalanine over 15 residues. Just CDR3 DNA is preserved here, 45 bases in frame from base 1. The label giving this sample's time point can be read as: baseline before first vaccination. Vaccinee samples came from UK trials COV001 and COV002, including a single-blind randomized controlled phase 2/3 trial of AZD1222 (ChAdOx1 nCoV-19) in healthy adults. For TCRbeta chain sequencing, PBMC samples from trial participants were taken at day 0 and at day 28 after the second dose. The CDR3 regions of human TCRbeta chains were subjected to immunosequencing. Under the source paper's analysis protocol: TCRs in the repertoires were compared against a reference library of SARS-CoV-2-specific TCRs that had been generated with the MIRA antigen-specificity platform. Breadth was defined as the fraction of unique TCRs that were SARS-CoV-2-associated, and depth was defined as the fraction of total T cells that were SARS-CoV-2-associated. Using the MIRA data, each spike-specific TCR was mapped to the spike region that the TCR reacts to and placed in a CD4 or CD8 class. Log10-transformed breadth and depth values were compared by one-way ANOVA with Sidak's multiple comparisons tests. TCRdb holds this immuneACCESS table with in-frame rearrangements only. Some clones are missing; in checked studies, unresolved V genes explain under half, and the rest has no known cause. V, J and clone size derive from that table, while D and trimming were established from the DNA sequence. The sample yields 90,000 to 120,000 clones; roughly 84% were counted once. The ten largest clones capture over 3% of the sample.

The sample here was peripheral blood, taken on day 0 of AZD1222 vaccination. The clonotype comes from an adult in good health. The sequence links TRBV3-1 (or the pseudogene TRBV3-2) to TRBJ2-3; the D region is possibly TRBD1 or TRBD2, each matching across 5 bases. The DNA sequence is TGTGCCAGCAGCCCCCGGGACCCCAGCACAGATACGCAGTATTTT. It translates as CASSPRDPSTDTQYF.